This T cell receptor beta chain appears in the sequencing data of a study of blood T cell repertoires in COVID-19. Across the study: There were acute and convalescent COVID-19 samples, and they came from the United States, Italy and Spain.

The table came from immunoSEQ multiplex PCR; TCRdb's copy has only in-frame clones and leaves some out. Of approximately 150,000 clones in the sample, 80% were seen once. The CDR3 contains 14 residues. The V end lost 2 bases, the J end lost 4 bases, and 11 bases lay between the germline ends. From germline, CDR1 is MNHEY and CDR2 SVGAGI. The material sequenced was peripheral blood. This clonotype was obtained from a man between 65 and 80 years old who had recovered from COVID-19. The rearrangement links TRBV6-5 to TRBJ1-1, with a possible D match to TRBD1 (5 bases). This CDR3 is CASSYGGGTTEAFF. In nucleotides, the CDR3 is TGTGCCAGCAGTTACGGGGGAGGGACCACTGAAGCTTTCTTT.